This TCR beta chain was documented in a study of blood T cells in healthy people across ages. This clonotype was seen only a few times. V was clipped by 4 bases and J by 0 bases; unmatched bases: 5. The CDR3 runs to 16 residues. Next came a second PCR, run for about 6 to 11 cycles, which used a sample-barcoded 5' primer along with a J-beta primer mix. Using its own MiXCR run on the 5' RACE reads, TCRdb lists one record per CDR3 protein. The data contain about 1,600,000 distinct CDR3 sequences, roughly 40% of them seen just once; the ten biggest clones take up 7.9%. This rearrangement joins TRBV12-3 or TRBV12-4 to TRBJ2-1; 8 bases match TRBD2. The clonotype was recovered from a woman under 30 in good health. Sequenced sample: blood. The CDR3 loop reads CASSSLLAGSYNEQFF. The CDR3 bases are TGTGCCAGCAGTTCCCTCCTAGCGGGCTCCTACAATGAGCAGTTCTTC.